Listed here is a single T cell receptor (beta chain). Its antigen is undetermined. The data derive from a study of identifying expanded T cells in peripheral blood. Notes on the study in general: Differentially abundant clones: approximately 1.3 between replicates, roughly 16 at 2 to 3 weeks, roughly 18 at four. Approximately two-week clone count variance significantly increased as total template count grew.

Collection occurred without any documented infections or immune events in donors. Sequenced by immunoSEQ multiplex PCR; TCRdb stores in-frame clones only, minus some. The sample shows approximately 110,000 clones, 85% to 90% of them seen only once. V was clipped by 0 bases and J by 1 base, with 11 bases between them. The CDR3 length is 16 residues. Germline V gives CDR1 LGHNA, CDR2 YSLEER. This chain joins TRBV4-3 and TRBJ2-3, with D perhaps given as TRBD1 or TRBD2 (6 bases each). This receptor was obtained from a person aged 18-69 years in good health. What was sequenced was blood. The CDR3 is CASSQDPGGGTDTQYF. The CDR3 DNA sequence: TGCGCCAGCAGCCAAGATCCCGGGGGCGGCACAGATACGCAGTATTTT.